This TCR beta chain was profiled in a study of breast tumors, draining lymph nodes, adjacent tissues. Findings and limits, study-wide: Findings are consistent with lymph node origin and intratumoral expansion of most tumor T cells. Compared with basal-like, luminal-like tumors shared significantly more repertoire with nontumor tissue. Tumor T cell lymph node origin was a supported hypothesis, not proven.

TCRdb reanalysed the multiplex PCR reads using MiXCR and keeps one entry per CDR3 protein. The table includes approximately 19,000 distinct CDR3 sequences, 50% detected once. CDR1 is MNHEY and CDR2 is SVGEGT in the germline V gene. The CDR3 extends over 14 amino acids. Trimming pared 4 bases from V and 3 bases from J, leaving 13 bases between. The sample holds many counts of this clonotype. What it recognizes is unknown. Sequenced sample: breast tumor tissue. V usage is TRBV6-2 or TRBV6-3 and J usage is TRBJ2-7, with D maybe TRBD2 (6 bases). This clonotype was obtained from a female donor with breast cancer. Some clones in this sample may be carry-over from other donors' samples. The CDR3 reads CASSSPGLHYEQYF. In DNA, the CDR3 is TGTGCCAGCAGTTCACCGGGACTTCACTACGAGCAGTACTTC.